Given below is one T cell receptor (beta chain) in context. The CDR3 is 15 amino acids. Trimming left V 3 bases short and J 0 bases short, with 12 bases between. Germline CDR1 and CDR2: WNHNN and SYGVQD (reference sequence). This record comes from a study of blood T cell repertoires in COVID-19. Measured with immunoSEQ multiplex PCR; TCRdb has only the in-frame clones, and not every one. The profile shows 100,000 to 150,000 clones, around 89% of them singletons. Enrolment of Seattle patients took place during active infection, and they were followed longitudinally. The sample taken for sequencing was peripheral blood. The TCR originated in a man in his sixties with COVID-19, enrolled during active disease. The chain carries TRBV10-1 and TRBJ2-7; maybe TRBD2 (7 bases). This chain's CDR3 is CASSDGGASSYEQYF. The CDR3 DNA sequence: TGCGCCAGCAGTGATGGGGGGGCTAGCTCCTACGAGCAGTACTTC.